A single sample gave rise to the 26 T cell receptor beta chains below, sequenced in a study of blood T cell repertoires in COVID-19. Generated by immunoSEQ multiplex PCR, the TCRdb table keeps only in-frame clones and is missing some. This repertoire shows 100,000 or so clones, around 87% found once; its top ten account for roughly 10%. Sequencing input: peripheral blood. These receptor sequences come from a woman aged 25 to 39 with acute or convalescent COVID-19.

This chain links TRBV6-5 with TRBJ2-7, with D unclear. The CDR3 loop spans 12 amino acids. V was shortened by 5 bases and J by 4 bases, with 9 bases between the two germline ends. Germline V gene sequence: CDR1 MNHEY, CDR2 SVGAGI. CDR3 region: CASSPARYEQYF. The CDR3 nucleotides read TGTGCCAGCAGTCCTGCCAGGTACGAGCAGTACTTC.

The chain uses TRBV5-1 and TRBJ2-1, with TRBD2 matching 12 bases. Germline CDR1 and CDR2: SGHRS and YFSETQ. J lost 4 bases, V lost 5 bases, and 1 base had no gene match. This CDR3 has 14 residues. The CDR3 loop is CASRTSGGYNEQFF. CDR3 nucleotide sequence: TGCGCCAGCAGAACTAGCGGGGGGTACAATGAGCAGTTCTTC.

A few counts support this clone. The rearrangement links TRBV5-1 to TRBJ1-4, with 7 nucleotides matching TRBD1. The CDR3 has 14 residues. After removal of 2 bases from V and 7 bases from J, the junction contained 5 bases not matched to a gene. Germline-derived CDR1 and CDR2 are SGHRS and YFSETQ. Here the CDR3 reads CASSFGTVGEKLFF. CDR3 DNA: TGCGCCAGCAGCTTCGGGACAGTTGGTGAAAAACTGTTTTTT.

The rearrangement uses TRBV5-1 and TRBJ2-3; 15 bases align to TRBD2. With 3 bases clipped from V and 4 bases from J, the junction kept 6 bases outside the gene matches. CDR3 size: 17 residues. The germline V gene encodes CDR1 SGHRS and CDR2 YFSETQ. DNA of the CDR3: TGCGCCAGCAGCTCGGGACTAGCGGGGGGTAGTTCAGATACGCAGTATTTT. It translates to CASSSGLAGGSSDTQYF.

The V gene is TRBV19, the J gene TRBJ1-5, with D unresolved. The CDR3 is 13 residues long. V lost 5 bases and J 1 base, leaving 6 bases between the germline ends. Germline CDR1 LNHDA, CDR2 SQIVND (reference sequence). CDR3 sequence: CASSLFSNQPQHF. The DNA of the CDR3 is TGTGCCAGTAGTCTTTTCAGCAATCAGCCCCAGCATTTT.

V gene TRBV12-3 or TRBV12-4 combines with J gene TRBJ2-7; D is undetermined. V lost 6 bases and J lost 0, with 6 bases in between. The CDR3 consists of 12 residues. The CDR3 nucleotides read TGTGCCAGCAGCCACTCCTCCTACGAGCAGTACTTC. It is translated as CASSHSSYEQYF.

V usage is TRBV15 and J usage is TRBJ1-2; D perhaps matches TRBD1 (5 bases). Trimming left V 0 bases short and J 4 bases short, with 12 bases between. Germline lookup yields CDR1 LNHNV and CDR2 YYDKDF (reference sequence). The CDR3 consists of 15 residues. The CDR3 region is CATSRESEDTYGYTF. The CDR3 coding sequence is TGTGCCACCAGCAGAGAAAGTGAGGACACCTATGGCTACACCTTC.

The genes are TRBV28 and TRBJ1-2, with unresolved D. Trimming removed 2 bases from V and 7 bases from J, with 11 bases in between. In germline, CDR1 is MDHEN, CDR2 SYDVKM. This CDR3 has 13 residues. This CDR3 reads CASSLAVGAGYTF. CDR3 DNA: TGTGCCAGCAGTTTAGCGGTGGGTGCTGGCTACACCTTC.

The chain joins TRBV24-1 to TRBJ1-2, with 11 bases that match TRBD1. The CDR3 extends over 14 amino acids. CDR1 and CDR2 from the germline V gene are KGHDR and SFDVKD. With 4 bases clipped from V and 10 bases from J, the junction kept 7 bases outside the gene matches. The CDR3 spells CATSDPWTGGIYTF. As DNA, the CDR3 is TGTGCCACCAGTGACCCTTGGACAGGGGGCATCTACACCTTC.

This clone was observed once. At one boundary the junction diverges from the germline segment, which might be a read error. The chain employs TRBV6-1 and TRBJ1-2, with TRBD1 identical over 8 bases. This CDR3 is 14 amino acids long. Germline V gene data show CDR1 as MNHNS and CDR2 as SASEGT. CDR3 sequence reads: CASSEGQGDYGYTF. CDR3 nucleotide sequence: TGTGCCAGCAGCGAAGGACAGGGCGACTATGGCTACACCTTC.

This clone was observed a handful of times. This chain uses TRBV18 with TRBJ2-7, with D possibly matching TRBD2 (6 bases). The CDR3 contains 12 residues. The V and J ends lost 2 bases and 6 bases respectively, with 8 bases between them. Germline CDR1 reads KGHSH; CDR2 reads LQKENI. The CDR3 reads CASSPGGVEQYF. The CDR3 coding sequence is TGTGCCAGCTCACCAGGAGGGGTCGAGCAGTACTTC.

The V call is TRBV6-5, the J call TRBJ2-7; TRBD2 matches at 12 bases. With 2 bases clipped from V and 7 bases from J, the junction kept 9 bases outside the gene matches. Germline lookup yields CDR1 MNHEY and CDR2 SVGAGI. There are 16 residues in the CDR3. CDR3 loop: CASSYPSGGAVGEQYF. The CDR3 DNA follows: TGTGCCAGCAGTTACCCTAGCGGGGGGGCCGTTGGTGAGCAGTACTTC.

A word on this clone: Other DNA sequences in the same sample also yield this CDR3. The chain has TRBV11-3 and TRBJ1-6, with no clear D. The germline V gene has CDR1 SGHNT and CDR2 YENEEA. This CDR3 region has 12 residues. The V and J ends lost 2 bases and 8 bases respectively, with 4 bases between them. In DNA, the CDR3 is TGTGCCAGCAGCTTACTAGATTCACCCCTCCACTTT. It yields the protein CASSLLDSPLHF.

J is TRBJ2-2 and V is TRBV19, with TRBD1 identical over 10 bases. Trimming removed 5 bases from V and 6 bases from J; junction bases left unmatched: 9. Germline CDR1 LNHDA, CDR2 SQIVND (reference sequence). CDR3 size: 16 residues. The CDR3 region is CASSVLGQGSAGELFF. The DNA for the CDR3 is TGTGCCAGTAGTGTTTTGGGACAGGGGAGCGCCGGGGAGCTGTTTTTT.

The chain joins TRBV2 to TRBJ1-2, with a weak D call TRBD1 (6 bases). The germline V gene encodes CDR1 SNHLY and CDR2 FYNNEI. This CDR3 contains 16 residues. V lost 0 bases and J 4 bases, leaving 15 bases between the germline ends. CDR3 in DNA: TGTGCCAGCAGTGAAGCGGGGCAGGGGAGGGTCTATGGCTACACCTTC. Translation: CASSEAGQGRVYGYTF. Full variable domain (missing parts from reference TRBV2 and TRBJ1-2): EPEVTQTPSHQVTQMGQEVILRCVPISNHLYFYWYRQILGQKVEFLVSFYNNEISEKSEIFDDQFSVERPDGSNFTLKIRSTKLEDSAMYFCASSEAGQGRVYGYTFGSGTRLTVV.

The V and J genes are TRBV5-1 and TRBJ2-3; unclear D gene. Germline V gene data show CDR1 as SGHRS and CDR2 as YFSETQ. CDR3 length: 12 residues. V lost 5 bases and J lost 5, with 9 bases in between. CDR3 nucleotide sequence: TGCGCCAGCAGGGATCTAGAAGATACGCAGTATTTT. This translates into CASRDLEDTQYF.

This chain joins TRBV4-2 and TRBJ2-7, with 11 bases matching TRBD1. The CDR3 runs to 16 residues. The V segment lost 0 bases and the J segment 5 bases; nucleotides outside the gene matches: 6. Germline V gene data show CDR1 as LGHNA and CDR2 as YNFKEQ. The CDR3 loop is CASSQDRTGGFDEQYF. CDR3 bases: TGTGCCAGCAGCCAAGATCGGACAGGGGGCTTCGACGAGCAGTACTTC.

The chain uses TRBV11-1 and TRBJ2-3; 8 nucleotides agree with TRBD1. V shed 3 bases and J 3 bases; nucleotides not matched to a gene: 5. Germline CDR1 reads SGHAT; CDR2 reads FQDESV (reference sequence). This CDR3 has 15 amino acids. CDR3 DNA sequence: TGTGCCAGCAGCTTCCAGGGGGCTGGAACAGATACGCAGTATTTT. Amino acid sequence: CASSFQGAGTDTQYF.

To note about this clone: Additional DNA sequences in this sample encode the identical CDR3. The V call is TRBV18, the J call TRBJ2-7; 11 bases are shared with TRBD1. J gave up 4 bases and V 3 bases, and 2 bases lay outside the gene matches. The germline CDR1 and CDR2 sequences are KGHSH and LQKENI. CDR3 length: 14 residues. CDR3 amino acids: CASSPGQGAYEQYF. As DNA, the CDR3 is TGTGCCAGCTCACCCGGACAGGGGGCTTACGAGCAGTACTTC.

The J gene is TRBJ1-1, the V gene TRBV6-5; D remains ambiguous. The CDR3 is made up of 13 amino acids. V lost 10 bases and J 1 base, leaving 13 bases between the germline ends. Germline-derived CDR1 and CDR2 are MNHEY and SVGAGI. The CDR3 sequence: CATQLGENTEAFF. The DNA for the CDR3 is TGTGCCACCCAGCTCGGGGAGAACACTGAAGCTTTCTTT.

V is TRBV5-1 and J is TRBJ2-7; TRBD1 matches 12 bases. Trimming removed 2 bases from V and 7 bases from J; junction bases left unmatched: 10. The V gene's germline CDR1 is SGHRS and CDR2 YFSETQ. The CDR3 consists of 16 residues. CDR3 sequence reads: CASSLSGTGGPEEQYF. CDR3 DNA: TGCGCCAGCAGCTTATCCGGGACAGGGGGCCCCGAGGAGCAGTACTTC.

The J gene is TRBJ1-2, the V gene TRBV19, with 8 bases identical to TRBD1. J was trimmed by 5 bases and V by 1 base; bases with no gene match: 3. The CDR3 consists of 14 residues. The germline CDR1 and CDR2 sequences are LNHDA and SQIVND (reference sequence). For the CDR3, the DNA is TGTGCCAGTAGTATAGGGACAGGGAAGTATGGCTACACCTTC. Amino acids: CASSIGTGKYGYTF. The entire variable domain, with the rest obtained from reference TRBV19 and TRBJ1-2, is as follows: DGGITQSPKYLFRKEGQNVTLSCEQNLNHDAMYWYRQDPGQGLRLIYYSQIVNDFQKGDIAEGYSVSREKKESFPLTVTSAQKNPTAFYLCASSIGTGKYGYTFGSGTRLTVV.

The V gene is TRBV3-1 (or the pseudogene TRBV3-2), the J gene TRBJ2-6, with D perhaps TRBD2 (7 bases). The CDR3 totals 17 residues. V lost 3 bases and J 0 bases, leaving 12 bases between the germline ends. Germline V gene data show CDR1 as LGHDT and CDR2 as YNNKEL (reference sequence). This CDR3 is CASSQGGGNSGANVLTF. The CDR3 DNA sequence: TGTGCCAGCAGCCAGGGAGGGGGGAACTCTGGGGCCAACGTCCTGACTTTC.

The chain links TRBV6-5 to TRBJ1-1; no reliable D call. Germline V gives CDR1 MNHEY, CDR2 SVGAGI. The V end lost 5 bases, the J end lost 0 bases, and 4 bases lay between the germline ends. CDR3 size: 12 residues. The CDR3 bases are TGTGCCAGCAGTCACATGAACACTGAAGCTTTCTTT. Residues: CASSHMNTEAFF.

The chain joins TRBV5-8 to TRBJ1-5; 9 bases align to TRBD1. This CDR3 has 16 amino acids. Germline-derived CDR1 and CDR2 are SGHTS and YDEGEE. The trim removed 2 bases at V and 0 bases at J, leaving 3 bases unmatched. CDR3 nucleotide sequence: TGTGCCAGCAGCTTTGACAGGGGGTATAGCAATCAGCCCCAGCATTTT. Protein sequence: CASSFDRGYSNQPQHF.

The chain uses TRBV7-3 and TRBJ1-1; perhaps TRBD1 as D (6 bases). The CDR3 sequence is 13 residues long. CDR1 SGHTA and CDR2 FQGTGA come from the germline V gene. V lost 5 bases and J lost 5, with 12 bases in between. As DNA, the CDR3 is TGTGCCAGCAGCGTACAGGGCACGACTGAAGCTTTCTTT. Amino acids: CASSVQGTTEAFF.